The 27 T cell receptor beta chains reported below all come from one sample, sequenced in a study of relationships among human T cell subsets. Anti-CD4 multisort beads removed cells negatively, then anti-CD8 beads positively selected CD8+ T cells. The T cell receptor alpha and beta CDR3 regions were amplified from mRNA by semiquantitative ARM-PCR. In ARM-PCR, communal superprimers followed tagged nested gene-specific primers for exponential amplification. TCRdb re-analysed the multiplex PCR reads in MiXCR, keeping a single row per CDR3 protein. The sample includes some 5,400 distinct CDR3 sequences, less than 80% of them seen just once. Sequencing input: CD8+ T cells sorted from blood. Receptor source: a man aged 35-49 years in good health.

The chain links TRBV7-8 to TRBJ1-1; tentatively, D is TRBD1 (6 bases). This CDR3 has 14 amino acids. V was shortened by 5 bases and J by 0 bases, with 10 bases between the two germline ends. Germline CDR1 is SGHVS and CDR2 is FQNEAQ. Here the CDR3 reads CASSPDSLNTEAFF. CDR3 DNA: TGTGCCAGCAGCCCGGACAGTCTGAACACTGAAGCTTTCTTT.

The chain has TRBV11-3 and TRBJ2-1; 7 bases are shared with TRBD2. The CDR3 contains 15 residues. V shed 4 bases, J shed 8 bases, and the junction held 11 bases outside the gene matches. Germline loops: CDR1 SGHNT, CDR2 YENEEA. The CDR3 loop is CASSYGPGGGHEQFF. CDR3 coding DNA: TGTGCCAGCAGCTACGGCCCGGGAGGAGGCCATGAGCAGTTCTTC.

The CDR3 protein is CASSLGGYEQYF. DNA of the CDR3: TGTGCCAGCAGTTTGGGGGGCTACGAGCAGTACTTC. This chain connects TRBV28 to TRBJ2-7; D is perhaps TRBD2 (6 bases). Looked up from germline, CDR1 is MDHEN and CDR2 is SYDVKM. V lost 3 bases, J lost 3 bases, and 6 bases lay in between. CDR3 length equals 12 residues.

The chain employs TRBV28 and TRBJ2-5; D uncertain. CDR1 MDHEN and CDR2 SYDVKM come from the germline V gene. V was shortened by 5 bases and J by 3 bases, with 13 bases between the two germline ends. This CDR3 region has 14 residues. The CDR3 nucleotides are TGTGCCAGCAGTGGCAGGTTAAGGGAAGAGACCCAGTACTTC. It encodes CASSGRLREETQYF. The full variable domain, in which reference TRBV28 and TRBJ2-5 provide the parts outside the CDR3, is DVKVTQSSRYLVKRTGEKVFLECVQDMDHENMFWYRQDPGLGLRLIYFSYDVKMKEKGDIPEGYSVSREKKERFSLILESASTNQTSMYLCASSGRLREETQYFGPGTRLLVL.

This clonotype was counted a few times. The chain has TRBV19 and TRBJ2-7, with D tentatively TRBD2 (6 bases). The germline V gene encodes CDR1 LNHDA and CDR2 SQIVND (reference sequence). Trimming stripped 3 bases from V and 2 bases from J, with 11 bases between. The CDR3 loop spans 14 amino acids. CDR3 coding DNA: TGTGCCAGTAGTATGGCAGGGACTGCCTACGAGCAGTACTTC. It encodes CASSMAGTAYEQYF.

In nucleotides, the CDR3 is TGTGCCAGCAGCCAAGAGGCCACAGAGGCCTACGAGCAGTACTTC. Translation gives CASSQEATEAYEQYF. The chain uses TRBV4-2 and TRBJ2-7; D uncertain. The CDR3 runs to 15 residues. Germline assignment: CDR1 LGHNA and CDR2 YNFKEQ. V was cut by 0 bases and J by 2 bases, with 11 bases left in between.

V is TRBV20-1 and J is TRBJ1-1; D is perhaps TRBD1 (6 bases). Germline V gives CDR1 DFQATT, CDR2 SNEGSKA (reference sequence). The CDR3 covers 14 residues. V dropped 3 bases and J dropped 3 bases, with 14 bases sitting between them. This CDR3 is CSARAPSGDTEAFF. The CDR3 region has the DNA TGCAGTGCTAGGGCCCCTTCAGGGGACACTGAAGCTTTCTTT.

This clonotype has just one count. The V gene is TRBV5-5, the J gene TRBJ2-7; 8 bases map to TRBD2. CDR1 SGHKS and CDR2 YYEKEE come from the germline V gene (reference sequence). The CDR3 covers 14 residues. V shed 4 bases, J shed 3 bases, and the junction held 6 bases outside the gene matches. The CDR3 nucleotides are TGTGCCAGCAGCCCCGCCGGGACTAGCTACGAGCAGTACTTC. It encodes CASSPAGTSYEQYF. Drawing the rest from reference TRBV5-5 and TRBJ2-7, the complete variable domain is DAGVTQSPTHLIKTRGQQVTLRCSPISGHKSVSWYQQVLGQGPQFIFQYYEKEERGRGNFPDRFSARQFPNYSSELNVNALLLGDSALYLCASSPAGTSYEQYFGPGTRLTVT.

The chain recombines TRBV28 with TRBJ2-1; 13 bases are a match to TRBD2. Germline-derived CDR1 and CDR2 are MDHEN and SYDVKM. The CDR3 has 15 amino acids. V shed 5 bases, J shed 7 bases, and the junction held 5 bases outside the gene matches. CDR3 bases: TGTGCCAGCAGTCCAAGACTAGCGGGGGGAAATGAGCAGTTCTTC. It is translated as CASSPRLAGGNEQFF.

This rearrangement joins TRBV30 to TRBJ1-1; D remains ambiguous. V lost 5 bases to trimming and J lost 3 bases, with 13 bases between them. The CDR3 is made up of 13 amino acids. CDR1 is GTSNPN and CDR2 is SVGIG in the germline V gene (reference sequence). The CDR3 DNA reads TGTGCCTGGGAAGGGAGGATTGACACTGAAGCTTTCTTT. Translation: CAWEGRIDTEAFF.

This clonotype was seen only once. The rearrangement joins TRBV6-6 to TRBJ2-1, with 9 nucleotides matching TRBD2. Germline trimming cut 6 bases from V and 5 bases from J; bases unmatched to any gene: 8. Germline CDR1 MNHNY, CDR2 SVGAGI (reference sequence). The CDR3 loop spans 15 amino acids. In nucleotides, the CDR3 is TGTGCCAGCAGCCCCGGGGTAGCGGGAGACAATGAGCAGTTCTTC. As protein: CASSPGVAGDNEQFF.

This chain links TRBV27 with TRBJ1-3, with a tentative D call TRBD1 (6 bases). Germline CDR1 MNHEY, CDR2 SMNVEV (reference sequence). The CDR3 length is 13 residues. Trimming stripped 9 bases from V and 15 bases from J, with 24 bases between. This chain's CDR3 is CASRVFSGTPKYF. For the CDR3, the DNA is TGTGCCAGTCGAGTGTTCTCCGGGACACCGAAATATTTT.

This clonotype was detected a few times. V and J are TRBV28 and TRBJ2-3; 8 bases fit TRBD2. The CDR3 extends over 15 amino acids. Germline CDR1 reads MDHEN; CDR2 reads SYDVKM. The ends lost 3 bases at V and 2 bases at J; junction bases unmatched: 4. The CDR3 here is CASSFEAGATDTQYF. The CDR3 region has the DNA TGTGCCAGCAGTTTTGAAGCGGGAGCCACAGATACGCAGTATTTT.

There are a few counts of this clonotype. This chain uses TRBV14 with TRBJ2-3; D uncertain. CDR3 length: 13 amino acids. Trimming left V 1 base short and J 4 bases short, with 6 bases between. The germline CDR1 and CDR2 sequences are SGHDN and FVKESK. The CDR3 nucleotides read TGTGCCAGCAGCCAAGTAAGCGCAGATACGCAGTATTTT. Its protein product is CASSQVSADTQYF.

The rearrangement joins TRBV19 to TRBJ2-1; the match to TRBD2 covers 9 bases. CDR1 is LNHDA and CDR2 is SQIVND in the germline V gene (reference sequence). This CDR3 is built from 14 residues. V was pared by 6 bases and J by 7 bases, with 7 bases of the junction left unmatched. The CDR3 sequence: CASSHSGGLNEQFF. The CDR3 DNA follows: TGTGCCAGTAGCCATAGCGGGGGCCTGAATGAGCAGTTCTTC. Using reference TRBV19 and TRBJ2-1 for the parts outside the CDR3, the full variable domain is DGGITQSPKYLFRKEGQNVTLSCEQNLNHDAMYWYRQDPGQGLRLIYYSQIVNDFQKGDIAEGYSVSREKKESFPLTVTSAQKNPTAFYLCASSHSGGLNEQFFGPGTRLTVL.

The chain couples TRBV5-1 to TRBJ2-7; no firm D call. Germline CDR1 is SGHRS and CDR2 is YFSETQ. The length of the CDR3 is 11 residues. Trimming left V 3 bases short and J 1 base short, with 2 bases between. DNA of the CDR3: TGCGCCAGCAGCTCTTCCTACGAGCAGTACTTC. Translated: CASSSSYEQYF.

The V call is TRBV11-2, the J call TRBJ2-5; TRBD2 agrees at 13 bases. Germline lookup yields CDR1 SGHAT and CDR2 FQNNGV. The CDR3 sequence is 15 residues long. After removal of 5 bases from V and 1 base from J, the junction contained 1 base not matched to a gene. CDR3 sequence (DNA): TGTGCCAGCAGCAGGACTAGCGGGGGCCAAGAGACCCAGTACTTC. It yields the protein CASSRTSGGQETQYF.

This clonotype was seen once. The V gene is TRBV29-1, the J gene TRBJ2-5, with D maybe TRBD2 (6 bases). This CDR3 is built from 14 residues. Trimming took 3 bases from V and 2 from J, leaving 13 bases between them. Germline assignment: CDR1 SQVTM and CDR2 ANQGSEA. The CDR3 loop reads CSVEFGTQQETQYF. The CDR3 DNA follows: TGCAGCGTTGAGTTCGGGACTCAGCAAGAGACCCAGTACTTC.

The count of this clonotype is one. The DNA of the CDR3 is TGTGCCAGTAGTATTCCGGGGGTGAACACTGAAGCTTTCTTT. Translation gives CASSIPGVNTEAFF. The chain is built from TRBV30 and TRBJ1-1; tentative D call: TRBD1 (5 bases). This CDR3 comprises 14 residues. Trimming pared 8 bases from V and 0 bases from J, leaving 16 bases between. In germline, CDR1 is GTSNPN, CDR2 SVGIG (reference sequence).

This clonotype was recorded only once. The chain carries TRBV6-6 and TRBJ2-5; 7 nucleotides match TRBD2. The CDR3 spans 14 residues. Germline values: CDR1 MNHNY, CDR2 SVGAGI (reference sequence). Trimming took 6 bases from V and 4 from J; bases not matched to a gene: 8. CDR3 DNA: TGTGCCAGCAGCCGGGCGGGAGTGGGAGAGACCCAGTACTTC. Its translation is CASSRAGVGETQYF.

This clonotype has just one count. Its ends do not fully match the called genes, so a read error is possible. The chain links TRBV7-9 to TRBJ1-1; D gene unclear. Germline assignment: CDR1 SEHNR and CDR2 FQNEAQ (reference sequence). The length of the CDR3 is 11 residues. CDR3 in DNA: TGTGCCGGCAGCTTAGCTAATGAAGCTTTCTTT. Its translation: CAGSLANEAFF.

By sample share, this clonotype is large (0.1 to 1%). The chain's CDR3 is CASRSGIGEQFF. DNA of the CDR3: TGTGCCAGCAGGTCCGGTATCGGCGAGCAGTTCTTC. V and J are TRBV14 and TRBJ2-1; D unresolved. V lost 6 bases and J 10 bases, leaving 13 bases between the germline ends. The CDR3 has 12 amino acids. Germline V gene sequence: CDR1 SGHDN, CDR2 FVKESK.

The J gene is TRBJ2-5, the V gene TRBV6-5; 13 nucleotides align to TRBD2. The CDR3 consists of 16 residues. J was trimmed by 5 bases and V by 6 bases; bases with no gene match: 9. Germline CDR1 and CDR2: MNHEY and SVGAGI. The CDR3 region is CASSAGLAGVKETQYF. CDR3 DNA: TGTGCCAGCAGCGCCGGACTAGCGGGAGTAAAGGAGACCCAGTACTTC.

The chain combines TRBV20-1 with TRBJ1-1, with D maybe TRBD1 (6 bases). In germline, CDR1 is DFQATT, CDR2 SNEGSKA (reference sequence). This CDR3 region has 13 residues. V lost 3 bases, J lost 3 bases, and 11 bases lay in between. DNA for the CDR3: TGCAGTGCTAGCACTGGGGGCCACACTGAAGCTTTCTTT. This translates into CSASTGGHTEAFF.

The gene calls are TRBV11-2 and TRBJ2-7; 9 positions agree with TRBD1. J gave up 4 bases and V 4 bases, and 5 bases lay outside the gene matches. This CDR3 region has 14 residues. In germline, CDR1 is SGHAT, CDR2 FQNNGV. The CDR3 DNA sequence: TGTGCCAGCAGCTACGGGACAGGGATGTACGAGCAGTACTTC. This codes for CASSYGTGMYEQYF.

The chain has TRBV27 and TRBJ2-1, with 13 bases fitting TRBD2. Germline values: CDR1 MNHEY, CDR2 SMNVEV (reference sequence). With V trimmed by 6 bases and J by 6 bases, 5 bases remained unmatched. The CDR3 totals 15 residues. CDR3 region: CASSGLAGVANEQFF. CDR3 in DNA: TGTGCCAGCAGCGGACTAGCGGGAGTGGCCAATGAGCAGTTCTTC.

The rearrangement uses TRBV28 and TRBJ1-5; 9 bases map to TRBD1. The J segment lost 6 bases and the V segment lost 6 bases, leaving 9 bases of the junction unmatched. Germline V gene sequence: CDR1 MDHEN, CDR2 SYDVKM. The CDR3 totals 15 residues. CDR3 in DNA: TGTGCCAGCAGCCCAATGACAGGGGGAATTCAGCCCCAGCATTTT. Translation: CASSPMTGGIQPQHF. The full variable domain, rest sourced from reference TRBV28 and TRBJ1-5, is DVKVTQSSRYLVKRTGEKVFLECVQDMDHENMFWYRQDPGLGLRLIYFSYDVKMKEKGDIPEGYSVSREKKERFSLILESASTNQTSMYLCASSPMTGGIQPQHFGDGTRLSIL.